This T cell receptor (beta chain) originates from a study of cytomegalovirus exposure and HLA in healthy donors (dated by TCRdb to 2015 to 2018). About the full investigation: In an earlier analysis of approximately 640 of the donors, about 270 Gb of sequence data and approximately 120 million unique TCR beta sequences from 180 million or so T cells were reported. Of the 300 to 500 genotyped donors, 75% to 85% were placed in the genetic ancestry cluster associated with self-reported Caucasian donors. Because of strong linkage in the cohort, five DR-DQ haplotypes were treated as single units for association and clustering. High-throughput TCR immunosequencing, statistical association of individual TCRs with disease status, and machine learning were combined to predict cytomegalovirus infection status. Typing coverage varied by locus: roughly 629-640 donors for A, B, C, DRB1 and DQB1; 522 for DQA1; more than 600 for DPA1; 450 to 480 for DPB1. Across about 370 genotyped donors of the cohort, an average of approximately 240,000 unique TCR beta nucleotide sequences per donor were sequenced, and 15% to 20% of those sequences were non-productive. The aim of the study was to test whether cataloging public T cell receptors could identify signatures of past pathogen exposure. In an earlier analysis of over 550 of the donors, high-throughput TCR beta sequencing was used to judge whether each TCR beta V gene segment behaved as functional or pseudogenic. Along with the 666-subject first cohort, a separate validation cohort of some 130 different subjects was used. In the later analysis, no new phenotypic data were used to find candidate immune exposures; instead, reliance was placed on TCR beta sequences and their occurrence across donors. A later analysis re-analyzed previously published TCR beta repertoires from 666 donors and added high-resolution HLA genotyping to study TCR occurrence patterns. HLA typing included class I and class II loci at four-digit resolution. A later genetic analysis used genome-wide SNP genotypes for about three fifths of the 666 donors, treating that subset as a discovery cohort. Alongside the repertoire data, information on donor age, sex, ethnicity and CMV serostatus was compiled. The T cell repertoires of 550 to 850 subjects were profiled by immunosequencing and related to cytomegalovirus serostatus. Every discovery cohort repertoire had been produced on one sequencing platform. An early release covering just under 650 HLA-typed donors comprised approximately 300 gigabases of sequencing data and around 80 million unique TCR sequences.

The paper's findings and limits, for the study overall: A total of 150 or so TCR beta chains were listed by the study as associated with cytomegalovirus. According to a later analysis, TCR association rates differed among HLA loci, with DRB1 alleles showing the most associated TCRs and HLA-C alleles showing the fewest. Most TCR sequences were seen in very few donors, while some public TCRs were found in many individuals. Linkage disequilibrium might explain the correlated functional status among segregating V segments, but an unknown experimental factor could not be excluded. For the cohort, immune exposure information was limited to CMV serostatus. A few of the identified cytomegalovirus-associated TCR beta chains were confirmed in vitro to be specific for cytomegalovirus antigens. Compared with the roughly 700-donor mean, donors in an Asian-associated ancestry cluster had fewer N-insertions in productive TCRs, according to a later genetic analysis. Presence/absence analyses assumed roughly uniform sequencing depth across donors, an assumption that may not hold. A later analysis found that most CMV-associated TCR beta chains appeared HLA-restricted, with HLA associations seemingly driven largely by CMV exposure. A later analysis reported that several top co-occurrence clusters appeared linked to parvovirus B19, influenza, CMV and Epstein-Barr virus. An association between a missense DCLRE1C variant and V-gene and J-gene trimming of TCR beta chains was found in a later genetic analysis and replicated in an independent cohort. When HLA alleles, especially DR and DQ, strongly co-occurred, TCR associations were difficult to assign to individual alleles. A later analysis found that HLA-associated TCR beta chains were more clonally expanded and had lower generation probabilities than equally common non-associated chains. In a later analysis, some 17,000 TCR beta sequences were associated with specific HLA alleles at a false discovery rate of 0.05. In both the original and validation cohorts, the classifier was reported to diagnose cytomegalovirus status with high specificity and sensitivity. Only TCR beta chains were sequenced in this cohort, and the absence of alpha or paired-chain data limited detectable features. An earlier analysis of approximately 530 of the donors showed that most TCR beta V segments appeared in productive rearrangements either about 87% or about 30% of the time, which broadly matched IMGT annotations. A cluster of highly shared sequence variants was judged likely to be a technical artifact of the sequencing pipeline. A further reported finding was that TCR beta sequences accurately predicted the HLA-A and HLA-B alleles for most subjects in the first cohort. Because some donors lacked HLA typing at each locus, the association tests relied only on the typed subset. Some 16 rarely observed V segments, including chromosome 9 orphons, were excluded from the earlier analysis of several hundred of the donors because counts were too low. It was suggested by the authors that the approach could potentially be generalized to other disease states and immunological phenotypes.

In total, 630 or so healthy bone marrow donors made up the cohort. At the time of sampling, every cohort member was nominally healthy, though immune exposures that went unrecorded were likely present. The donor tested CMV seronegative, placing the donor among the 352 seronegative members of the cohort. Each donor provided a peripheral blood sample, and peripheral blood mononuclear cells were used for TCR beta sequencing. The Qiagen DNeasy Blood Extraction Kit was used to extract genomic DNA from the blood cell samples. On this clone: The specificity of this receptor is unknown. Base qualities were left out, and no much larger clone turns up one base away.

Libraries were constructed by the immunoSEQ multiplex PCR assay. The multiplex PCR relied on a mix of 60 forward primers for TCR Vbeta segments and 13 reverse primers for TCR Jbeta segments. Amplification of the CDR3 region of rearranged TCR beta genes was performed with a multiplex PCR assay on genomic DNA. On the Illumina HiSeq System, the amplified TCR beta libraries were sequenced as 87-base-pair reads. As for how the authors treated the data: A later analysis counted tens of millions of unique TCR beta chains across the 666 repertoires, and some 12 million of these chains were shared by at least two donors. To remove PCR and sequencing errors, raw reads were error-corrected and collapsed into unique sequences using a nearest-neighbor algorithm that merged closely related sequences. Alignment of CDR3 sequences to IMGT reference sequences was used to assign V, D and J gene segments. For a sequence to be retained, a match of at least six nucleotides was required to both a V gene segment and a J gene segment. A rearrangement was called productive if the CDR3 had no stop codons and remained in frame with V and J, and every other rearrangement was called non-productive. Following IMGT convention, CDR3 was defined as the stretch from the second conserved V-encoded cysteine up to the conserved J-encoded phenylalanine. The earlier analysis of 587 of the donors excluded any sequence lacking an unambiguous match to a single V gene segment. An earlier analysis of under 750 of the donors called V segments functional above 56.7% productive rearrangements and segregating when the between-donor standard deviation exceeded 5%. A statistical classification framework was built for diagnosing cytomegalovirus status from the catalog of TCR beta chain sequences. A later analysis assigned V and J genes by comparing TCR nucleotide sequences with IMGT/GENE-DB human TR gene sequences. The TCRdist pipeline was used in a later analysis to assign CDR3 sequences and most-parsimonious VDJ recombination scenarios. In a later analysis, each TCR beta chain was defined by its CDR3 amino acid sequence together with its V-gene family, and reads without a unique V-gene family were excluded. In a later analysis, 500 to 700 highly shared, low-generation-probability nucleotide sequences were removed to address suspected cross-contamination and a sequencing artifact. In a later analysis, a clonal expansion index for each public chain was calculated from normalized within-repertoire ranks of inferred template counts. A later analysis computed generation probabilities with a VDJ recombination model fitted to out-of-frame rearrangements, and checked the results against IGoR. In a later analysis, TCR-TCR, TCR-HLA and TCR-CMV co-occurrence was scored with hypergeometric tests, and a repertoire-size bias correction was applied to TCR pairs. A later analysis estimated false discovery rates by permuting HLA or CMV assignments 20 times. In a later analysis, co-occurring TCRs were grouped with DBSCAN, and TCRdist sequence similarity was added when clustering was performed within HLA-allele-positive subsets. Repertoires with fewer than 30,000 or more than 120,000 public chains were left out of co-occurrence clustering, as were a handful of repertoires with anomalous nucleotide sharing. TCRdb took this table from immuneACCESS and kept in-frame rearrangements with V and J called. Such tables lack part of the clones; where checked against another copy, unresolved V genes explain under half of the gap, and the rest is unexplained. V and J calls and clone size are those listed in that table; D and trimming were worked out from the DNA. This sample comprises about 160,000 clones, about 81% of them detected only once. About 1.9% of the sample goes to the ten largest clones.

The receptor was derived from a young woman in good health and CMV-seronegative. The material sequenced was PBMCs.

The CDR3: CASSPEGQGIETQYF. The DNA sequence is TGTGCCAGCAGCCCGGAGGGACAGGGGATTGAGACCCAGTACTTC. This chain is built from TRBV5-5 and TRBJ2-5, with 10 central nucleotides matching TRBD1. The CDR3 sequence holds 15 residues, the cysteine and phenylalanine included. CDR3 DNA only is kept here, 45 bases in frame from base 1. According to the germline V gene (reference sequence), CDR1 reads SGHKS and CDR2 reads YYEKEE. V has 4 bases trimmed and J has 5 bases trimmed; junction bases matching no gene number 8. Full variable domain (CDR3 extended with the reference TRBV5-5 and TRBJ2-5 proteins): DAGVTQSPTHLIKTRGQQVTLRCSPISGHKSVSWYQQVLGQGPQFIFQYYEKEERGRGNFPDRFSARQFPNYSSELNVNALLLGDSALYLCASSPEGQGIETQYFGPGTRLLVL.